This TCR beta chain was observed in a study of blood T cell repertoires in COVID-19. This clone was seen only once. Germline-derived CDR1 and CDR2 are SEHNR and FQNEAQ (reference sequence). The CDR3 is 17 residues long. V was clipped by 5 bases and J by 2 bases, with 16 bases between them. Assay used: immunoSEQ multiplex PCR; TCRdb lists only in-frame clones, some missing. This sample has about 170,000 clones, with around four fifths found just once. This receptor was taken from a woman aged 70-85 years who had recovered from COVID-19. Input material: peripheral blood. The V gene is TRBV7-9, the J gene TRBJ2-6; perhaps TRBD2 as D (7 bases). The CDR3 DNA sequence: TGTGCCAGCAGCCCGAGGGGGGCGGGAGCTGGGGCCAACGTCCTGACTTTC. Protein: CASSPRGAGAGANVLTF. The entire variable domain, with the rest obtained from reference TRBV7-9 and TRBJ2-6, is as follows: DTGVSQNPRHKITKRGQNVTFRCDPISEHNRLYWYRQTLGQGPEFLTYFQNEAQLEKSRLLSDRFSAERPKGSFSTLEIQRTEQGDSAMYLCASSPRGAGAGANVLTFGAGSRLTVL.